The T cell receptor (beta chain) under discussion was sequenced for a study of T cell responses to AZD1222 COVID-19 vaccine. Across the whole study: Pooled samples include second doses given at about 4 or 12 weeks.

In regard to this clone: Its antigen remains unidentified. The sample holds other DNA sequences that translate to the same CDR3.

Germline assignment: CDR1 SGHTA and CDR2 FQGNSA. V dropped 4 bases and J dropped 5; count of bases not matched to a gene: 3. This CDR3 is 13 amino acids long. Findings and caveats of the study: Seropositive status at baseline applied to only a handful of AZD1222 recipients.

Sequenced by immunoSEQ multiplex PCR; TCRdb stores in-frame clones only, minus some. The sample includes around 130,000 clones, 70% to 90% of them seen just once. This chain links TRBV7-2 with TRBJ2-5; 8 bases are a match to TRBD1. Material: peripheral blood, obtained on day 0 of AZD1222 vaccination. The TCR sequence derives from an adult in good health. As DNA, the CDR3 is TGTGCCAGCAGCTCAGACAGGGGTGAGACCCAGTACTTC. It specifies CASSSDRGETQYF. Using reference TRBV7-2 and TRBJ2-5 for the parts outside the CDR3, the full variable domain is GAGVSQSPSNKVTEKGKDVELRCDPISGHTALYWYRQSLGQGLEFLIYFQGNSAPDKSGLPSDRFSAERTGGSVSTLTIQRTQQEDSAVYLCASSSDRGETQYFGPGTRLLVL.